The 6 T cell receptor beta chains below all came from one sample that was sequenced in a study of radiotherapy plus CTLA-4 blockade in lung cancer. TCRdb's copy holds only in-frame clones and misses some; the assay was immunoSEQ multiplex PCR. The profile shows 40,000 to 50,000 clones, about 75% of them singletons. Sequences were derived from peripheral blood, sampled from a patient treated with radiotherapy plus ipilimumab. All receptors come from a human donor with non-small cell lung cancer who had stable disease on radiotherapy plus ipilimumab.

The chain links TRBV27 to TRBJ2-5, with 11 bases lining up with TRBD2. Germline CDR1 reads MNHEY; CDR2 reads SMNVEV (reference sequence). The CDR3 extends over 14 amino acids. Trimming removed 7 bases from V and 3 bases from J; junction bases left unmatched: 4. CDR3 nucleotides: TGTGCCAGCAATCCGGGACTAGCGGAAGAGACCCAGTACTTC. Protein sequence: CASNPGLAEETQYF.

V gene TRBV4-3 combines with J gene TRBJ1-2; 8 positions match TRBD1. CDR1 and CDR2 from the germline V gene are LGHNA and YSLEER. The CDR3 runs 16 residues. The junction had 7 bases not matched to a gene; V was cut back by 0 bases and J by 4 bases. The CDR3 spells CASSQDRTGGTYGYTF. As DNA, the CDR3 is TGCGCCAGCAGCCAAGATAGAACAGGGGGTACCTATGGCTACACCTTC.

This sequence joins TRBV9 and TRBJ1-2, with 7 bases aligning to TRBD1. This CDR3 is built from 15 residues. Germline CDR1 reads SGDLS; CDR2 reads YYNGEE. The ends lost 2 bases at V and 4 bases at J; junction bases unmatched: 8. The CDR3 here is CASSVSPGTAYGYTF. The CDR3 nucleotides read TGTGCCAGCAGCGTGAGCCCCGGGACAGCCTATGGCTACACCTTC.

The chain links TRBV5-4 to TRBJ2-2; the D gene is possibly TRBD1 (5 bases). CDR3 length: 14 amino acids. Trimming removed 4 bases from V and 8 bases from J, with 15 bases in between. Per the germline V gene, CDR1 is SGHNT and CDR2 is YYREEE (reference sequence). CDR3 DNA: TGTGCCAGCAGCAACCGACAGAACTCTGGGGAGCTGTTTTTT. Translating it yields CASSNRQNSGELFF. The complete variable domain, with remaining parts taken from reference TRBV5-4 and TRBJ2-2, reads ETGVTQSPTHLIKTRGQQVTLRCSSQSGHNTVSWYQQALGQGPQFIFQYYREEENGRGNFPPRFSGLQFPNYSSELNVNALELDDSALYLCASSNRQNSGELFFGEGSRLTVL.

The J gene is TRBJ2-4, the V gene TRBV27; 7 nucleotides match TRBD2. The V segment lost 0 bases and the J segment 2 bases; nucleotides outside the gene matches: 10. This CDR3 has 18 amino acids. Germline CDR1 and CDR2: MNHEY and SMNVEV (reference sequence). CDR3 region: CASSLSGPRGVTKNIQYF. The DNA of the CDR3 is TGTGCCAGCAGTTTATCGGGACCTCGGGGGGTCACCAAAAACATTCAGTACTTC.

With respect to this clone: The same CDR3 can be traced to other DNA sequences in this sample. The rearrangement links TRBV5-1 to TRBJ1-2; D is unclear. From germline, CDR1 is SGHRS and CDR2 YFSETQ. Trimming removed 0 bases at V and 2 bases at J, with 8 bases between. This CDR3 region has 14 residues. The CDR3 protein is CASSLGGQNYGYTF. The CDR3 DNA is TGCGCCAGCAGCTTGGGAGGGCAGAACTATGGCTACACCTTC.